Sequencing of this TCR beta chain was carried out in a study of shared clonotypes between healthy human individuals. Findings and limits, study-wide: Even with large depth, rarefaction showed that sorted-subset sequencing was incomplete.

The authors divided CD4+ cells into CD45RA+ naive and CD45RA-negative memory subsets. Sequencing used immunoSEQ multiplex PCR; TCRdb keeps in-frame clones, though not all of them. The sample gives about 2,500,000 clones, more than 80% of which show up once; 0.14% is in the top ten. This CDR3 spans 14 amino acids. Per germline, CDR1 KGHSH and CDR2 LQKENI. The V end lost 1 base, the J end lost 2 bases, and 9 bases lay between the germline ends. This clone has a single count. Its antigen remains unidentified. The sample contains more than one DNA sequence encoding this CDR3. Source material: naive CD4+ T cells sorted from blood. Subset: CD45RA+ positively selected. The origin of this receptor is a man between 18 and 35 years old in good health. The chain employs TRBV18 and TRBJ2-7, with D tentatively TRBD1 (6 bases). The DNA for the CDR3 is TGTGCCAGCTCACCACGGGACATCGCCTACGAGCAGTACTTC. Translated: CASSPRDIAYEQYF.